The 5 T cell receptor beta chains in this list originate from one sample, sequenced in a study of cytomegalovirus exposure and HLA in healthy donors. PCR was performed using 60 Vbeta and 13 Jbeta primers. Assay: immunoSEQ multiplex PCR; the TCRdb copy retains only in-frame clones and omits some. The sample lists 85,000 to 130,000 clones, roughly 80% occurring once. Source material: PBMCs. The receptors were sampled from a man between 45 and 60 years old in good health and CMV-seronegative.

The rearrangement uses TRBV4-1 and TRBJ2-5; perhaps TRBD2 as D (5 bases). The CDR3 totals 17 residues. The V end lost 5 bases, the J end lost 5 bases, and 24 bases lay between the germline ends. Per germline, CDR1 MGHRA and CDR2 YSYEKL. The CDR3 region has the DNA TGCGCCAGCAGCGACCCTTTGAGGTCGAGGGCCTCGGAGACCCAGTACTTC. Protein product: CASSDPLRSRASETQYF.

V usage is TRBV7-9 and J usage is TRBJ1-1, with 9 bases that match TRBD1. The CDR3 totals 15 residues. Trimming removed 4 bases from V and 5 bases from J; junction bases left unmatched: 8. Germline V gene sequence: CDR1 SEHNR, CDR2 FQNEAQ (reference sequence). In nucleotides, the CDR3 is TGTGCCAGCAGCTCGGCGGACAGGGGAAGAACTGAAGCTTTCTTT. This translates into CASSSADRGRTEAFF. The whole variable domain, remainder taken from reference TRBV7-9 and TRBJ1-1, is DTGVSQNPRHKITKRGQNVTFRCDPISEHNRLYWYRQTLGQGPEFLTYFQNEAQLEKSRLLSDRFSAERPKGSFSTLEIQRTEQGDSAMYLCASSSADRGRTEAFFGQGTRLTVV.

This rearrangement joins TRBV11-2 to TRBJ2-7, with 11 bases matching TRBD1. CDR1 and CDR2 (germline): SGHAT, FQNNGV. Germline trimming cut 8 bases from V and 5 bases from J; bases unmatched to any gene: 5. This CDR3 comprises 13 residues. The CDR3 region has the DNA TGTGCCAGCTCCGGGACAGGGGGTAACGAGCAGTACTTC. Translation gives CASSGTGGNEQYF.

This clone was counted a single time. The gene calls are TRBV18 and TRBJ1-5; D remains ambiguous. V was pared by 3 bases and J by 6 bases, with 12 bases between. The CDR3 consists of 14 residues. Germline lookup yields CDR1 KGHSH and CDR2 LQKENI. CDR3 DNA sequence: TGTGCCAGCTCACCCCAAGCCGTCGGTCAGCCCCAGCATTTT. It is translated as CASSPQAVGQPQHF.

V is TRBV7-9 and J is TRBJ1-2; D is possibly TRBD1 (5 bases). The V and J ends lost 4 bases and 1 base respectively, with 10 bases between them. Germline-derived CDR1 and CDR2 are SEHNR and FQNEAQ (reference sequence). The CDR3 runs 14 residues. DNA for the CDR3: TGTGCCAGCAGCTCAGGGATTATTAACTATGGCTACACCTTC. Translated: CASSSGIINYGYTF.